This T cell receptor (beta chain) is from a study of Graves' ophthalmopathy and Graves' hyperthyroidism. This CDR3 has 17 amino acids. Trimming took 7 bases from V and 2 from J; bases not matched to a gene: 9. CDR1 and CDR2 (germline): LNHDA, SQIVND (reference sequence). Hyperthyroidism patients were newly diagnosed, under 2 months' duration, aged 18 to 65. Patients with other autoimmune diseases, uncontrolled infections, pregnancy or lactation were excluded. Regarding the study as a whole: At 70.59% sensitivity and approximately 72% specificity, the model predicted progression of the ophthalmopathy. Detection in blood was also observed for most expanded thyroid clonotypes above 0.001 frequency.

Researchers took RNA transcripts and amplified TCR beta CDR3 regions from them. After a first-round RT-PCR with HTBI primers, a second-round multiplex PCR was run. TCRdb re-derived calls from the multiplex PCR reads in MiXCR, one entry per CDR3 protein. The sample yields about 1.2 million distinct CDR3 sequences, roughly two fifths seen once. This clonotype was counted ten times or more. Its antigen is not identified. The TCR sequence derives from an adult man with Graves' hyperthyroidism. Source material: peripheral blood or thyroid tissue (not recorded which). The rearrangement uses TRBV19 and TRBJ2-2; TRBD2 agrees at 11 bases. The CDR3 reads CASIRFGTSGNTGELFF. The CDR3 DNA follows: TGTGCCAGTATTCGATTCGGGACTAGCGGTAACACCGGGGAGCTGTTTTTT.